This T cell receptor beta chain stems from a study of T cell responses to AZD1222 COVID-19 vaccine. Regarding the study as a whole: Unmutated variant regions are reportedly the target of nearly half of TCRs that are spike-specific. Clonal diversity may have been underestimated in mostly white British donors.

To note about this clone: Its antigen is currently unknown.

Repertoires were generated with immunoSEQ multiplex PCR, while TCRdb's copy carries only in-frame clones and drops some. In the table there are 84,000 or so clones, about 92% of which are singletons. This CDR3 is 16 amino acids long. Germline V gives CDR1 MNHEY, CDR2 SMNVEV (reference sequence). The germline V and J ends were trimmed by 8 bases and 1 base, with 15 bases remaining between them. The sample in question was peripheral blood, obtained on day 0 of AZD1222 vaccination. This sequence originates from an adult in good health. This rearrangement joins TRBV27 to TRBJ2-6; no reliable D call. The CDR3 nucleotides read TGTGCCAGCGGCAACCAGTTAGAATCTGGGGCCAACGTCCTGACTTTC. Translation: CASGNQLESGANVLTF.